These 24 T cell receptor beta chains were sequenced from one sample in a study of shared clonotypes between healthy human individuals. Clones were sequenced by immunoSEQ multiplex PCR, and TCRdb holds only the in-frame ones, with some missing. The table has around 480,000 clones, roughly 85% seen once. Material for sequencing was PBMCs. All receptors derive from a woman between 35 and 50 years old in good health. Some clones in this sample may be carry-over from other donors' samples.

This clone was observed a handful of times. The V and J genes are TRBV27 and TRBJ1-1; D might be TRBD1 (6 bases). CDR1 and CDR2 (germline): MNHEY, SMNVEV (reference sequence). The CDR3 length is 14 residues. V gave up 4 bases and J gave up 10 bases, with 19 bases separating them. The CDR3 sequence is CASSSWEGVSGAFF. Written as DNA, the CDR3 is TGTGCCAGCAGTTCATGGGAGGGGGTTTCGGGAGCTTTCTTT.

The V gene is TRBV6-5, the J gene TRBJ2-7; TRBD1 is a possible D gene (5 bases). The CDR3 has 11 amino acids. Trimming removed 6 bases from V and 4 bases from J, with 7 bases in between. Germline V CDR1 and CDR2: MNHEY, SVGAGI. CDR3 in amino acids: CASRRGYEQYF. The CDR3 DNA reads TGTGCCAGCAGAAGGGGTTACGAGCAGTACTTC.

The chain is built from TRBV5-4 and TRBJ1-4, with a weak D call TRBD1 (5 bases). Germline V gives CDR1 SGHNT, CDR2 YYREEE (reference sequence). The CDR3 has 15 residues. Trimming took off 0 bases at V and 7 bases at J, with 13 bases between the two ends. CDR3 in amino acids: CASSLDPGQSEKLFF. The CDR3 nucleotides read TGTGCCAGCAGCTTGGATCCGGGGCAGAGTGAAAAACTGTTTTTT.

This clone appeared many times. The chain links TRBV2 to TRBJ1-3; no firm D call. CDR3 size: 13 residues. Trimming removed 5 bases at V and 3 bases at J, with 8 bases between. Germline lookup yields CDR1 SNHLY and CDR2 FYNNEI. The CDR3 DNA follows: TGTGCCAGCAGTCCGGGAGATGGAAACACCATATATTTT. Protein: CASSPGDGNTIYF.

The V gene is TRBV5-8, the J gene TRBJ1-5; TRBD1 aligns across 7 bases. The CDR3 runs to 17 residues. V shed 0 bases, J shed 6 bases, and the junction held 12 bases outside the gene matches. Germline V gene lookup returns CDR1 SGHTS and CDR2 YDEGEE. This CDR3 is CASSLGRGGRVVQPQHF. CDR3 nucleotide sequence: TGTGCCAGCAGCTTGGGCAGGGGGGGGCGAGTAGTTCAGCCCCAGCATTTT.

The chain combines TRBV28 with TRBJ1-5, with TRBD1 matching 8 bases. The CDR3 runs to 12 residues. The germline gives CDR1 MDHEN, CDR2 SYDVKM. V lost 3 bases, J lost 12 bases, and 4 bases stayed unmatched. The CDR3 spells CASSFGDRLQHF. As DNA, the CDR3 is TGTGCCAGCAGTTTTGGGGACAGGCTCCAGCATTTT.

This clone appeared a few times. J is TRBJ2-3 and V is TRBV10-1; the D gene is possibly TRBD2 (6 bases). The CDR3 is 15 amino acids. V dropped 2 bases and J dropped 2 bases, with 11 bases sitting between them. Germline lookup yields CDR1 WNHNN and CDR2 SYGVQD (reference sequence). The CDR3 sequence: CASSEGGSATDTQYF. The CDR3 DNA is TGCGCCAGCAGTGAGGGGGGGTCCGCCACAGATACGCAGTATTTT.

The V gene is TRBV10-3, the J gene TRBJ1-5, with 7 bases lining up with TRBD1. Germline CDR1 and CDR2: ENHRY and SYGVKD. Unmatched junction bases numbered 12, after V lost 10 bases and J lost 3 bases. The CDR3 consists of 15 residues. The CDR3, as DNA: TGTGCCACCGCCCCCAGGGGGAGGAACAATCAGCCCCAGCATTTT. Translated: CATAPRGRNNQPQHF.

The rearrangement links TRBV5-4 to TRBJ2-3; TRBD1 aligns across 8 bases. With V trimmed by 4 bases and J by 7 bases, 11 bases remained unmatched. This CDR3 spans 15 amino acids. Per germline, CDR1 SGHNT and CDR2 YYREEE (reference sequence). The CDR3 is CASSPPGQEIHTQYF. The DNA of the CDR3 is TGTGCCAGCAGCCCGCCGGGACAGGAGATCCATACGCAGTATTTT.

The chain links TRBV28 to TRBJ2-3; 11 bases match TRBD1. This CDR3 has 18 residues. Germline V gene sequence: CDR1 MDHEN, CDR2 SYDVKM. Trimming took 5 bases from V and 0 from J; bases not matched to a gene: 10. Here the CDR3 reads CASSTRDRGIMSTDTQYF. The CDR3 DNA reads TGTGCCAGCAGTACCAGGGACAGGGGGATAATGAGCACAGATACGCAGTATTTT.

In regard to this clone: At one end, the junction sequence differs from germline, possibly due to a read error. CDR3 bases: TGTGCCAGCAGTTTTCGGGGTAATAATTCACCCCCCCACTTT. This sequence encodes CASSFRGNNSPPHF. V is TRBV27 and J is TRBJ1-6; unclear D gene. This CDR3 comprises 14 residues. CDR1 MNHEY and CDR2 SMNVEV come from the germline V gene (reference sequence).

The rearrangement joins TRBV7-2 to TRBJ2-1; 8 nucleotides agree with TRBD2. Germline loops: CDR1 SGHTA, CDR2 FQGNSA. The CDR3 is made up of 16 amino acids. Trimming removed 3 bases from V and 0 bases from J; junction bases left unmatched: 4. The CDR3 sequence is CASSFASGSSYNEQFF. CDR3 nucleotides: TGTGCCAGCAGCTTCGCCAGCGGGAGCTCCTACAATGAGCAGTTCTTC.

The chain employs TRBV5-1 and TRBJ1-6; 9 bases agree with TRBD1. Germline CDR1 is SGHRS and CDR2 is YFSETQ. CDR3 length equals 16 residues. The V segment lost 4 bases and the J segment 7 bases; nucleotides outside the gene matches: 9. The CDR3, as DNA: TGCGCCAGCAGCCCGGGACAGGGTTCAATGAATTCACCCCTCCACTTT. Amino acids: CASSPGQGSMNSPLHF.

Regarding this clone: Other DNA sequences in this specimen translate into the identical CDR3. The chain combines TRBV18 with TRBJ2-7, with TRBD2 identical over 7 bases. The CDR3 covers 15 residues. Looked up from germline, CDR1 is KGHSH and CDR2 is LQKENI. V lost 3 bases and J lost 7; bases outside the gene matches: 12. The CDR3 DNA sequence: TGTGCCAGCTCACCCGGCGGGAGTACCGGAGGAGAGCAGTACTTC. Protein sequence: CASSPGGSTGGEQYF.

The CDR3 DNA reads as TGTGCCAGCAGGAGAACGGGAGGGCGGACCTACGAGCAGTACTTC. It yields the protein CASRRTGGRTYEQYF. This chain uses TRBV7-3 with TRBJ2-7, with TRBD2 matching over 8 bases. The CDR3 runs to 15 residues. Germline CDR1 reads SGHTA; CDR2 reads FQGTGA. The trim removed 6 bases at V and 2 bases at J, leaving 9 bases unmatched.

The rearrangement joins TRBV25-1 to TRBJ2-5; D remains ambiguous. The length of the CDR3 is 10 residues. In germline, CDR1 is MGHDK, CDR2 SYGVNS. V lost 6 bases to trimming and J lost 2 bases, with 1 base between them. CDR3 in amino acids: CASRQETQYF. The CDR3 DNA reads as TGTGCCAGCAGACAAGAGACCCAGTACTTC.

As DNA, the CDR3 is TGTGCCAGCAGCCAAGCCGGGGAGGGCGAAAAACTGTTTTTT. As protein: CASSQAGEGEKLFF. The chain has TRBV6-1 and TRBJ1-4; D is uncertain. Germline-derived CDR1 and CDR2 are MNHNS and SASEGT. V was shortened by 6 bases and J by 8 bases, with 16 bases between the two germline ends. This CDR3 is built from 14 residues.

V gene TRBV29-1 combines with J gene TRBJ2-1, with D perhaps matching TRBD1 (6 bases). CDR3 size: 13 residues. Germline V gene data show CDR1 as SQVTM and CDR2 as ANQGSEA. Trimming removed 5 bases at V and 9 bases at J, with 17 bases between. This CDR3 is CSVTLGGAGEQFF. CDR3 DNA sequence: TGCAGCGTTACCCTTGGGGGCGCTGGTGAGCAGTTCTTC.

This clone was recorded only once. The chain recombines TRBV30 with TRBJ2-5, with 7 bases identical to TRBD2. The tail of the sequence fits TRBJ2-7 better, so the J call may be wrong. The CDR3 runs to 14 residues. CDR1 and CDR2 from the germline V gene are GTSNPN and SVGIG (reference sequence). The CDR3 region is CAWSVGGSSSEQYF. In DNA form, the CDR3 reads TGTGCCTGGAGTGTAGGCGGGAGTTCAAGCGAGCAGTACTTC.

The chain recombines TRBV20-1 with TRBJ1-2; D is ambiguous. Trimming removed 3 bases from V and 4 bases from J, with 6 bases in between. CDR3 length: 11 amino acids. The germline V gene encodes CDR1 DFQATT and CDR2 SNEGSKA (reference sequence). The DNA of the CDR3 is TGCAGTGCTAGTGTCGCCTATGGCTACACCTTC. Protein sequence: CSASVAYGYTF.

V is TRBV18 and J is TRBJ2-5; D is unclear. The J call may be faulty, since TRBJ2-7 better matches the DNA end. Germline CDR1 KGHSH, CDR2 LQKENI. This CDR3 contains 14 residues. The CDR3 sequence: CASSPSQSAYEQYF. The CDR3 nucleotides are TGTGCCAGCTCACCATCTCAGAGTGCCTACGAGCAGTACTTC.

This clone showed up just once. The rearrangement uses TRBV15 and TRBJ1-2; unclear D gene. CDR3 size: 16 residues. V shed 3 bases and J shed 6 bases, with 20 bases lying between them. Per the germline V gene, CDR1 is LNHNV and CDR2 is YYDKDF (reference sequence). The CDR3, as DNA: TGTGCCACCAGCAGCCAATGGCGGGCCTCCCGGGATGGCTACACCTTC. Its protein product is CATSSQWRASRDGYTF.

The gene calls are TRBV28 and TRBJ2-7, with 7 positions matching TRBD2. The CDR3 has 14 amino acids. The V gene's germline CDR1 is MDHEN and CDR2 SYDVKM. With V trimmed by 7 bases and J by 4 bases, 10 bases remained unmatched. DNA of the CDR3: TGTGCCAGCACTCCGCCCGGGGGGAGTTACGAGCAGTACTTC. It codes for CASTPPGGSYEQYF.

The V gene is TRBV5-1, the J gene TRBJ1-1; TRBD1 is a possible D gene (5 bases). CDR3 length: 16 residues. Germline loops: CDR1 SGHRS, CDR2 YFSETQ. The ends were cut back, 4 bases at V and 1 base at J, with 17 bases in the middle. The CDR3: CASSLFLGTENTEAFF. CDR3 in DNA: TGCGCCAGCAGCCTCTTTTTGGGGACGGAGAACACTGAAGCTTTCTTT.